The table lists the clone carrying this T cell receptor (beta chain) with a count of one. What it binds is not known. Germline V gene data show CDR1 as SGHTA and CDR2 as FQGNSA. V was pared by 1 base and J by 5 bases, with 1 base of the junction left unmatched. CDR3 length equals 15 residues. These data come from a study of CD8 T cell repertoires and HIV-1 epitope variants. Repertoires were generated with immunoSEQ multiplex PCR, while TCRdb's copy carries only in-frame clones and drops some. Altogether some 2,800 clones are present, 55% to 75% being singletons, with the ten largest covering roughly 42%. The study, taken as a whole, reports: Nef KF9 drew about 5 clonotypes and HW9 one, without TAALDMSHF responses.

The gene calls are TRBV7-2 and TRBJ1-5, with 11 nucleotides matching TRBD1. The sequenced sample was cultured CD8+ T cells derived from PBMCs. This TCR was sampled from a male donor with HIV. The CDR3 DNA reads as TGTGCCAGCAGCTTAGGGACAGGGGGCTATCAGCCCCAGCATTTT. It is translated as CASSLGTGGYQPQHF.